This T cell receptor beta chain was recovered during a study of cytomegalovirus exposure and HLA in healthy donors. Primers included in the PCR were 60 Vbeta and 13 Jbeta primers. The protocol was immunoSEQ multiplex PCR, while the TCRdb copy is restricted to in-frame clones and leaves out a portion. The table has 150,000 to 200,000 clones, approximately 78% seen once. The CDR3 extends over 16 amino acids. V lost 3 bases to trimming and J lost 7 bases; unmatched junction nucleotides: 7. Germline CDR1 and CDR2: MGHDK and SYGVNS. Sequencing was carried out using PBMCs. The receptor's source is a woman younger than 30 in good health and CMV-seronegative. V and J are TRBV25-1 and TRBJ1-6, with TRBD1 matching over 9 bases. CDR3 bases: TGTGCCAGCAGTGATGGGAGGGACAGGGCCAATTCACCCCTCCACTTT. This encodes CASSDGRDRANSPLHF.